A selection of T cell receptor beta chains follows, all from one sample in a study of blood T cell repertoires in COVID-19. Assay used: immunoSEQ multiplex PCR; TCRdb lists only in-frame clones, some missing. The sample shows some 74,000 clones, roughly 84% of them seen only once. Source material: peripheral blood. Receptors were obtained from a man aged 50-60 years with active COVID-19. CDR3s include the opening cysteine and the closing phenylalanine or tryptophan. The order of the fields is J gene, V gene, clone size, D gene, CDR3 protein, CDR3 DNA. D genes are given only for firm matches. A clone size is listed for some rows: how often the clone was seen (once, few, many), or a class if it is expanded.

J gene: TRBJ2-2
V gene: TRBV27
clone size: once
D gene: -
CDR3 protein: CASRHPTGAGTGELFF
CDR3 DNA: TGTGCCAGCAGGCACCCTACAGGGGCGGGGACCGGGGAGCTGTTTTTT

J gene: TRBJ2-1
V gene: TRBV7-3
clone size: -
D gene: TRBD2
CDR3 protein: CASSFLAGRGEQFF
CDR3 DNA: TGTGCCAGCAGCTTCCTAGCGGGAAGGGGTGAGCAGTTCTTC

J gene: TRBJ2-7
V gene: TRBV7-2
clone size: -
D gene: -
CDR3 protein: CASSLDSSSYEQYF
CDR3 DNA: TGTGCCAGCAGCTTAGATAGCAGTTCCTACGAGCAGTACTTC

J gene: TRBJ2-1
V gene: TRBV9
clone size: -
D gene: -
CDR3 protein: CASSGSLAVNEQFF
CDR3 DNA: TGTGCCAGCAGCGGGTCACTGGCGGTTAATGAGCAGTTCTTC

J gene: TRBJ2-7
V gene: TRBV9
clone size: -
D gene: TRBD2
CDR3 protein: CASSLRTSGSRNEQYF
CDR3 DNA: TGTGCCAGCAGCTTGAGGACTAGCGGGAGCAGGAACGAGCAGTACTTC

J gene: TRBJ2-7
V gene: TRBV6-5
clone size: -
D gene: TRBD2
CDR3 protein: CAVGRAYEQYF
CDR3 DNA: TGTGCGGTTGGGAGGGCCTACGAGCAGTACTTC

J gene: TRBJ2-1
V gene: TRBV24-1
clone size: -
D gene: -
CDR3 protein: CATSDLRSGPSNEQFF
CDR3 DNA: TGTGCCACCAGTGATCTCCGCAGCGGGCCTAGTAATGAGCAGTTCTTC

J gene: TRBJ2-7
V gene: TRBV5-6
clone size: -
D gene: TRBD1
CDR3 protein: CASSLVQGGYYEQYF
CDR3 DNA: TGTGCCAGCAGCTTGGTCCAAGGGGGCTACTACGAGCAGTACTTC

J gene: TRBJ1-3
V gene: TRBV11-2
clone size: -
D gene: -
CDR3 protein: CASSLVTGLPGNTIYF
CDR3 DNA: TGTGCCAGCAGCTTAGTCACCGGTTTACCTGGAAACACCATATATTTT

J gene: TRBJ2-1
V gene: TRBV7-6
clone size: medium-sized
D gene: TRBD2
CDR3 protein: CASSLSSGRYNEQFF
CDR3 DNA: TGTGCCAGCAGCTTAAGCAGCGGGAGATACAATGAGCAGTTCTTC

J gene: TRBJ1-5
V gene: TRBV28
clone size: -
D gene: TRBD1
CDR3 protein: CASRPYRDSYRYSNQPQHF
CDR3 DNA: TGTGCCAGCAGGCCCTACCGGGACAGCTACCGCTATAGCAATCAGCCCCAGCATTTT

J gene: TRBJ2-3
V gene: TRBV6-5
clone size: -
D gene: -
CDR3 protein: CASSYSRVHLTDTQYF
CDR3 DNA: TGTGCCAGCAGTTACTCGAGAGTCCACCTCACAGATACGCAGTATTTT

J gene: TRBJ1-1
V gene: TRBV12-5
clone size: -
D gene: -
CDR3 protein: CASGLQGNTEAFF
CDR3 DNA: TGTGCTAGTGGTTTGCAGGGAAACACTGAAGCTTTCTTT

J gene: TRBJ1-1
V gene: TRBV27
clone size: -
D gene: -
CDR3 protein: CASSFQGRRTEAFF
CDR3 DNA: TGTGCCAGCAGTTTTCAGGGGCGCAGGACTGAAGCTTTCTTT

J gene: TRBJ2-2
V gene: TRBV24-1
clone size: -
D gene: TRBD1
CDR3 protein: CATSTRTGVTGELFF
CDR3 DNA: TGTGCCACCAGTACACGGACAGGGGTTACCGGGGAGCTGTTTTTT

J gene: TRBJ2-5
V gene: TRBV28
clone size: -
D gene: TRBD1
CDR3 protein: CASSLWGQGIKQETQYF
CDR3 DNA: TGTGCCAGCAGTTTATGGGGACAGGGGATAAAGCAAGAGACCCAGTACTTC

J gene: TRBJ1-1
V gene: TRBV27
clone size: -
D gene: -
CDR3 protein: CASSLPPRQAGNTEAFF
CDR3 DNA: TGTGCCAGCAGTTTACCGCCCAGACAGGCAGGGAACACTGAAGCTTTCTTT

J gene: TRBJ2-2
V gene: TRBV30
clone size: once
D gene: -
CDR3 protein: CAWSPRRGSIGELFF
CDR3 DNA: TGTGCCTGGAGTCCCCGGAGAGGGTCCATCGGGGAGCTGTTTTTT

J gene: TRBJ2-7
V gene: TRBV5-1
clone size: -
D gene: -
CDR3 protein: CASSLGPGDTYEQYF
CDR3 DNA: TGCGCCAGCAGCTTGGGTCCAGGGGATACCTACGAGCAGTACTTC

J gene: TRBJ1-5
V gene: TRBV19
clone size: -
D gene: TRBD1
CDR3 protein: CASRGARQPQHF
CDR3 DNA: TGTGCCAGCAGGGGGGCCCGCCAGCCCCAGCATTTT

J gene: TRBJ2-2
V gene: TRBV3-1/TRBV3-2
clone size: -
D gene: TRBD2
CDR3 protein: CASSQRTSGGAGTGELFF
CDR3 DNA: TGTGCCAGCAGCCAGAGGACTAGCGGGGGGGCAGGCACCGGGGAGCTGTTTTTT

J gene: TRBJ1-2
V gene: TRBV6-2/TRBV6-3
clone size: -
D gene: TRBD1
CDR3 protein: CASSDRGSPFTRYGYTF
CDR3 DNA: TGTGCCAGCAGCGACAGGGGGTCTCCCTTCACACGATATGGCTACACCTTC

J gene: TRBJ1-1
V gene: TRBV28
clone size: -
D gene: -
CDR3 protein: CASSPPRGRRTEAFF
CDR3 DNA: TGTGCCAGCAGTCCCCCGCGGGGGCGGAGGACTGAAGCTTTCTTT

J gene: TRBJ1-5
V gene: TRBV15
clone size: -
D gene: -
CDR3 protein: CATALAGGPNQPQHF
CDR3 DNA: TGTGCCACCGCATTAGCGGGGGGCCCCAATCAGCCCCAGCATTTT

J gene: TRBJ1-5
V gene: TRBV14
clone size: -
D gene: TRBD1
CDR3 protein: CASSYHTGELGNQPQHF
CDR3 DNA: TGTGCCAGCAGCTATCATACAGGGGAGTTGGGCAATCAGCCCCAGCATTTT

J gene: TRBJ2-5
V gene: TRBV10-3
clone size: -
D gene: TRBD2
CDR3 protein: CAISRTSGDQETQYF
CDR3 DNA: TGTGCCATCAGTCGGACTAGCGGGGACCAAGAGACCCAGTACTTC

J gene: TRBJ2-1
V gene: TRBV28
clone size: -
D gene: TRBD2
CDR3 protein: CASSLGGSRYNEQFF
CDR3 DNA: TGTGCCAGCAGTTTGGGCGGGAGTCGGTACAATGAGCAGTTCTTC